This entry features one T cell receptor beta chain sequence. These data originate in a study of control samples from healthy donors and cancer patients. CDR1 is SGDLS, CDR2 YYNGEE, per germline. V was clipped by 3 bases and J by 1 base; unmatched bases: 5. The CDR3 length is 16 residues. TCRdb keeps only in-frame clones here, not all; method: immunoSEQ multiplex PCR. Of about 89,000 clones listed, roughly nine tenths are singletons. This TCR was sampled from a man younger than 45 in good health. The V call is TRBV9, the J call TRBJ2-3, with 10 bases matching TRBD2. Sequencing was performed on blood. DNA for the CDR3: TGTGCCAGCAGCGGGGCCGGGACTAGCGGCACAGATACGCAGTATTTT. Protein sequence: CASSGAGTSGTDTQYF. Using reference TRBV9 and TRBJ2-3 for the parts outside the CDR3, the full variable domain is DSGVTQTPKHLITATGQRVTLRCSPRSGDLSVYWYQQSLDQGLQFLIQYYNGEERAKGNILERFSAQQFPDLHSELNLSSLELGDSALYFCASSGAGTSGTDTQYFGPGTRLTVL.